This entry concerns a single T cell receptor (beta chain). Its antigen is unidentified. The CDR3 is 17 amino acids. CDR1 is MGHRA and CDR2 is YSYEKL in the germline V gene. The V and J ends lost 0 bases and 7 bases respectively, with 19 bases between them. The data stem from a study of identical twins. General study findings and limits: Abundant beta clonotypes from cord blood had fewer insertions, unlike memory repertoires, which showed none. Its conclusions, products of cross-sectional statistical analysis, did not come from following the same donors. Out-of-frame alpha sequences that twins shared showed excess low generation probability.

cDNA carried unique molecular identifiers, and a universal primer site was added by template switching. TCRdb redid the calling of the 5' RACE reads with MiXCR, one entry per CDR3 protein. Among 1.5 million to 2 million distinct CDR3 sequences, roughly a third were seen once, and the ten largest hold less than 0.35%. The chain combines TRBV4-1 with TRBJ2-1; D gene unclear. Sequenced sample: cord blood. The sequence came from a newborn girl in good health. Here the CDR3 reads CASSQEPLESPLNEQFF. DNA for the CDR3: TGCGCCAGCAGCCAAGAACCGCTAGAGAGCCCGTTGAATGAGCAGTTCTTC.